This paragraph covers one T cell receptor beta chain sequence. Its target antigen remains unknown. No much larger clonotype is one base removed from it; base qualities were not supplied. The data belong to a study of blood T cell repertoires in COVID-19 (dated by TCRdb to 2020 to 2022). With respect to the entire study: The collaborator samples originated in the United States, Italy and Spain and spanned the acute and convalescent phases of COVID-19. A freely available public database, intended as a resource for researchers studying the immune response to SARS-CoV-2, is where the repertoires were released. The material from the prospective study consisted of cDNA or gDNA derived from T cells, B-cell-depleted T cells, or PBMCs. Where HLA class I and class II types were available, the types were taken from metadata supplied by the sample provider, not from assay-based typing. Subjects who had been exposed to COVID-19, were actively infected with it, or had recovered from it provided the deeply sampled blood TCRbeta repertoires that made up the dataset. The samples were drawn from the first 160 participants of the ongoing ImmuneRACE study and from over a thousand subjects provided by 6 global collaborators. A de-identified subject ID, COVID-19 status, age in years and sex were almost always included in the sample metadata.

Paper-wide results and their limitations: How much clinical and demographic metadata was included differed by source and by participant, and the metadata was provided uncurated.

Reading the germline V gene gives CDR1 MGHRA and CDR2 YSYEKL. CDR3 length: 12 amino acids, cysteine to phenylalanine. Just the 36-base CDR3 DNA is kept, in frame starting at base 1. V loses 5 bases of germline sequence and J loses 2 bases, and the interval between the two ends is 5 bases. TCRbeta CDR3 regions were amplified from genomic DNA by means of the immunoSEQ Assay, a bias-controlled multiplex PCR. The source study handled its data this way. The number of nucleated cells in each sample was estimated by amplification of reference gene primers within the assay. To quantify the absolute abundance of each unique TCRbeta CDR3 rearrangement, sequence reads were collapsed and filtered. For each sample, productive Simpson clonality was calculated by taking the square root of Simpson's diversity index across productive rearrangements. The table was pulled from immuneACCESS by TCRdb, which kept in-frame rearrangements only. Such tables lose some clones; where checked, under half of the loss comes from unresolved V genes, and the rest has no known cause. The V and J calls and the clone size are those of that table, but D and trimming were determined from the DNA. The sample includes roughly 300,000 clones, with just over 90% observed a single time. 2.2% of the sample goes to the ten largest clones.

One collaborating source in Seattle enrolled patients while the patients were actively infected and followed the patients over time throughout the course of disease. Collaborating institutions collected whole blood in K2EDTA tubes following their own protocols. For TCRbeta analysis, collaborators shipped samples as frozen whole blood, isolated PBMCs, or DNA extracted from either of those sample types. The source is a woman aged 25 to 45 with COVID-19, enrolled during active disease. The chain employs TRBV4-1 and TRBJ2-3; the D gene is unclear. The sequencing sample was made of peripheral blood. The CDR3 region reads CASSGLTDTQYF. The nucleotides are TGCGCCAGCAGCGGGCTCACAGATACGCAGTATTTT.